Listed here are 23 T cell receptor beta chains from one sample, sequenced in a study of blood T cell repertoires in COVID-19. Using immunoSEQ multiplex PCR, the repertoire was profiled, and TCRdb retains in-frame clones only, with some absent. The sample carries about 300,000 clones, about 87% recorded once. Sequenced: peripheral blood. Receptors were obtained from a woman aged 40 to 49 who had recovered from COVID-19.

This clone has only a few counts. This chain connects TRBV2 to TRBJ2-7, with D possibly matching TRBD2 (6 bases). V was cut by 7 bases and J by 3 bases, with 10 bases left in between. From germline, CDR1 is SNHLY and CDR2 FYNNEI. The CDR3 spans 12 residues. Here the CDR3 DNA reads TGTGCCAGCACCGAGACTAGCTACGAGCAGTACTTC. Amino acids: CASTETSYEQYF.

The V and J genes are TRBV6-5 and TRBJ2-7; D is perhaps TRBD2 (5 bases). V shed 6 bases and J shed 4 bases, with 13 bases lying between them. This CDR3 has 13 amino acids. Germline-derived CDR1 and CDR2 are MNHEY and SVGAGI. CDR3 amino acids: CASRHTPGYEQYF. CDR3 sequence (DNA): TGTGCCAGCAGGCATACCCCGGGGTACGAGCAGTACTTC.

This clone occurred once. The V and J genes are TRBV18 and TRBJ2-7, with no clear D. Trimming removed 4 bases at V and 0 bases at J, with 10 bases between. CDR1 is KGHSH, CDR2 LQKENI, per germline. There are 14 residues in the CDR3. The CDR3 DNA follows: TGTGCCAGCTCACTCGAGTTTAGCTCCTACGAGCAGTACTTC. This gives the protein CASSLEFSSYEQYF.

The gene calls are TRBV9 and TRBJ2-3; 11 bases align to TRBD2. CDR1 is SGDLS and CDR2 is YYNGEE in the germline V gene. The CDR3 totals 17 residues. The V gene end was trimmed by 2 bases and the J gene end by 2 bases; junction bases not matched to a gene: 7. The CDR3 nucleotides are TGTGCCAGCAGCGTGGGGAATAGCGGGGGGGCCACAGATACGCAGTATTTT. Translating it yields CASSVGNSGGATDTQYF.

This clone has a handful of counts. The junction shows a germline mismatch at one end, possibly a read error. CDR3 sequence reads: CASSPGWGGGYNEQFF. CDR3 bases: TGTGCTAGCAGCCCTGGGTGGGGCGGGGGATACAATGAGCAGTTCTTC. The V and J genes are TRBV7-7 and TRBJ2-1, with 7 bases that match TRBD2. CDR3 length: 16 residues. Germline V gene sequence: CDR1 SSHAT, CDR2 FNYEAQ (reference sequence).

This chain connects TRBV19 to TRBJ1-6; a possible D gene is TRBD1 (5 bases). CDR3 length equals 15 residues. Trimming shortened V by 4 bases and J by 0 bases, and 7 bases separated the two germline ends. Germline CDR1 reads LNHDA; CDR2 reads SQIVND (reference sequence). As DNA, the CDR3 is TGTGCCAGTAGTAGAGACAGCTCCTATAATTCACCCCTCCACTTT. It codes for CASSRDSSYNSPLHF.

The V call is TRBV25-1, the J call TRBJ1-1; unclear D gene. The CDR3 sequence is 13 residues long. V was trimmed by 5 bases and J by 0 bases, leaving 7 bases between them. The germline gives CDR1 MGHDK, CDR2 SYGVNS. The CDR3 nucleotides are TGTGCCAGCAGTCGGGTCATGAACACTGAAGCTTTCTTT. Translated: CASSRVMNTEAFF.

J is TRBJ2-2 and V is TRBV5-1; 8 nucleotides align to TRBD2. The CDR3 length is 16 residues. Germline-derived CDR1 and CDR2 are SGHRS and YFSETQ. V gave up 3 bases and J gave up 4 bases; unmatched junction bases: 8. The CDR3 sequence: CASSSSAGGRTGELFF. In DNA, the CDR3 is TGCGCCAGCAGCTCCTCCGCGGGGGGACGCACCGGGGAGCTGTTTTTT.

The V gene is TRBV10-2, the J gene TRBJ2-4; 13 bases agree with TRBD2. This CDR3 contains 19 residues. Germline lookup yields CDR1 WSHSY and CDR2 SAAADI. Trimming removed 3 bases from V and 2 bases from J; junction bases left unmatched: 10. The CDR3 sequence: CASSDPSGLAGDTKNIQYF. The CDR3 DNA sequence: TGCGCCAGCAGTGACCCCTCCGGACTAGCGGGGGACACCAAAAACATTCAGTACTTC.

The V call is TRBV5-6, the J call TRBJ1-2; 8 bases line up with TRBD1. After removal of 0 bases from V and 1 base from J, the junction contained 8 bases not matched to a gene. This CDR3 is built from 17 residues. Per the germline V gene, CDR1 is SGHDT and CDR2 is YYEEEE. The CDR3 DNA sequence: TGTGCCAGCAGCTTGGTGGGACAGGTTTTCGATAACTATGGCTACACCTTC. Translation gives CASSLVGQVFDNYGYTF.

The chain is built from TRBV5-1 and TRBJ1-1, with a possible D match to TRBD1 (6 bases). Trimming pared 2 bases from V and 10 bases from J, leaving 21 bases between. This CDR3 spans 15 amino acids. Germline V gene sequence: CDR1 SGHRS, CDR2 YFSETQ. CDR3: CASSFLPPPGGPAFF. CDR3 sequence (DNA): TGCGCCAGCAGCTTCTTGCCCCCACCCGGGGGGCCAGCTTTCTTT.

This rearrangement joins TRBV12-5 to TRBJ1-1; D not resolved. The CDR3 spans 14 residues. V lost 7 bases to trimming and J lost 2 bases, with 14 bases between them. CDR1 and CDR2 (germline): LGHNT, FRNRAP. CDR3 residues: CASDNAPLNTEAFF. For the CDR3, the DNA is TGTGCTAGTGATAATGCTCCCCTAAACACTGAAGCTTTCTTT.

This sequence joins TRBV11-3 and TRBJ2-3; possibly TRBD2 for D (5 bases). Per germline, CDR1 SGHNT and CDR2 YENEEA. The length of the CDR3 is 14 residues. V was cut by 4 bases and J by 5 bases, with 13 bases left in between. The CDR3 sequence is CASSSPRAGDTQYF. In DNA form, the CDR3 reads TGTGCCAGCAGCTCCCCGAGGGCGGGAGATACGCAGTATTTT.

The DNA for the CDR3 is TGTGCCAGCAGTTTACTCCGCTACGAGCAGTACTTC. Protein product: CASSLLRYEQYF. V is TRBV6-6 and J is TRBJ2-7; the D is unclear. Between the trimmed V and J ends, which lost 4 bases and 3 bases, there was a span of 7 bases. The CDR3 runs 12 residues. CDR1 and CDR2 (germline): MNHNY, SVGAGI (reference sequence).

The rearrangement links TRBV2 to TRBJ2-7; D perhaps matches TRBD2 (5 bases). The length of the CDR3 is 14 residues. Germline assignment: CDR1 SNHLY and CDR2 FYNNEI. V shed 8 bases and J shed 4 bases, with 18 bases lying between them. The CDR3 sequence: CASSSSSGLYEQYF. DNA for the CDR3: TGTGCCAGCTCTTCGTCTTCCGGACTTTACGAGCAGTACTTC.

This clone was observed once. The rearrangement uses TRBV10-3 and TRBJ2-7; 8 bases align to TRBD1. With V trimmed by 3 bases and J by 4 bases, 5 bases remained unmatched. Germline values: CDR1 ENHRY, CDR2 SYGVKD. The CDR3 sequence is 14 residues long. In DNA form, the CDR3 reads TGTGCCATCAGTGACCCGGGACAGGATTACGAGCAGTACTTC. This sequence encodes CAISDPGQDYEQYF.

V is TRBV7-2 and J is TRBJ2-4; 7 bases agree with TRBD2. The V gene end was trimmed by 5 bases and the J gene end by 9 bases; junction bases not matched to a gene: 19. CDR3 length: 17 amino acids. Germline-derived CDR1 and CDR2 are SGHTA and FQGNSA. The CDR3 region has the DNA TGTGCCAGCAGCCCTAAGAGCCAGCGGGGCGATCGGGGCATTCAGTACTTC. Translating it yields CASSPKSQRGDRGIQYF.

The CDR3 nucleotides are TGTGCCAGCAGCCCCGCAAGCCCTTCAGATACGCAGTATTTT. Translation: CASSPASPSDTQYF. The chain employs TRBV6-5 and TRBJ2-3; D not certain. Germline lookup yields CDR1 MNHEY and CDR2 SVGAGI. CDR3 length equals 14 residues. V was trimmed by 6 bases and J by 4 bases, leaving 14 bases between them.

The V gene is TRBV10-3, the J gene TRBJ2-7, with 7 bases lining up with TRBD1. The trim removed 4 bases at V and 3 bases at J, leaving 6 bases unmatched. Germline loops: CDR1 ENHRY, CDR2 SYGVKD. This CDR3 is 14 amino acids long. The CDR3 DNA sequence: TGTGCCATCAGTGTAGGAAACAGGGGCTACGAGCAGTACTTC. Protein product: CAISVGNRGYEQYF.

The chain is built from TRBV28 and TRBJ2-4; D possibly corresponds to TRBD1 (6 bases). Trimming left V 5 bases short and J 6 bases short, with 11 bases between. CDR3 length: 13 amino acids. CDR1 and CDR2 from the germline V gene are MDHEN and SYDVKM. The CDR3: CASSLGGRNIQYF. CDR3 nucleotides: TGTGCCAGCAGTCTTGGGGGCAGAAACATTCAGTACTTC.

V gene TRBV30 combines with J gene TRBJ1-5; D ambiguous. V was shortened by 3 bases and J by 3 bases, with 15 bases between the two germline ends. CDR1 is GTSNPN, CDR2 SVGIG, per germline (reference sequence). The CDR3 loop spans 15 amino acids. This CDR3 is CAWRSGRLVNQPQHF. The CDR3 region has the DNA TGTGCCTGGAGGTCGGGGAGGTTAGTCAATCAGCCCCAGCATTTT.

This clone was recorded once. The CDR3 reads CATCGTGHPGGELFF. The CDR3 bases are TGTGCCACCTGCGGGACAGGGCATCCGGGCGGGGAGCTGTTTTTT. The chain couples TRBV10-3 to TRBJ2-2, with 9 bases matching TRBD1. The CDR3 extends over 15 amino acids. V dropped 10 bases and J dropped 7; count of bases not matched to a gene: 13. Germline assignment: CDR1 ENHRY and CDR2 SYGVKD.

The chain joins TRBV5-1 to TRBJ1-2, with a tentative D call TRBD1 (5 bases). Looked up from germline, CDR1 is SGHRS and CDR2 is YFSETQ. This CDR3 region has 14 residues. Trimming pared 0 bases from V and 3 bases from J, leaving 9 bases between. CDR3 sequence (DNA): TGCGCCAGCAGCTTGGAGGGGAAGGACTATGGCTACACCTTC. This translates into CASSLEGKDYGYTF.